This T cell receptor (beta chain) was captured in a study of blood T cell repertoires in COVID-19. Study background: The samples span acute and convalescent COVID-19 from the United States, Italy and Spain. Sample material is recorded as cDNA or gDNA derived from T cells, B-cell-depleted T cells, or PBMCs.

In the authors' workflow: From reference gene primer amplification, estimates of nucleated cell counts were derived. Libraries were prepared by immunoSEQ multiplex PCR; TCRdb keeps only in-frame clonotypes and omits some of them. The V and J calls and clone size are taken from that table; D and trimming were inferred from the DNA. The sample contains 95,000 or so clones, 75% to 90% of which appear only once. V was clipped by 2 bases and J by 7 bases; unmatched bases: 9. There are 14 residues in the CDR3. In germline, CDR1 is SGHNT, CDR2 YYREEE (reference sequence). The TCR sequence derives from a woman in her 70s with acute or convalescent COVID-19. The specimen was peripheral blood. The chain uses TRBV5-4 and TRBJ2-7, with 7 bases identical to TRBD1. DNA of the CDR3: TGTGCCAGCAGCTTTAGGACAGGCGACCCAGAGCAGTACTTC. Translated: CASSFRTGDPEQYF.